Presented here are 14 T cell receptor beta chains from one specimen sequenced in a study of human T cells and chemical hapten exposure. The time point is: patch test 2, 6 weeks after DPC sensitization. Indicated treatment: therapeutic diphenylcyclopropenone sensitization with weekly scalp DPC. TCRdb reanalysed the RACE reads using MiXCR and keeps one entry per CDR3 protein. The data contain about 85,000 distinct CDR3 sequences, around 10% of them singletons. The sequencing here drew on whole blood, taken in connection with sensitization to the hapten diphenylcyclopropenone (DPC). Receptors originate from a man between 18 and 35 years old with alopecia areata. Some clones in this sample may be carry-over from other donors' samples.

This clonotype was observed a few times. V is TRBV15 and J is TRBJ2-1, with 8 bases lining up with TRBD2. The CDR3 has 16 residues. Germline V gives CDR1 LNHNV, CDR2 YYDKDF (reference sequence). The ends lost 0 bases at V and 12 bases at J; junction bases unmatched: 13. The CDR3 DNA follows: TGTGCCACCAGCAGAGACGGGCCGGGACTAGAAATCGGGCAGTTCTTC. It is translated as CATSRDGPGLEIGQFF.

The chain links TRBV7-9 to TRBJ1-2; D unclear. The CDR3 spans 15 residues. The germline gives CDR1 SEHNR, CDR2 FQNEAQ (reference sequence). V was clipped by 7 bases and J by 5 bases, with 20 bases between them. In nucleotides, the CDR3 is TGTGCCAGCACCTCCAGGCGGGCCGATAAATATGGCTACACCTTC. Translation: CASTSRRADKYGYTF.

This clonotype has more than one count but fewer than ten. V usage is TRBV6-2 or TRBV6-3 and J usage is TRBJ1-2, with D uncertain. Germline V gene lookup returns CDR1 MNHEY and CDR2 SVGEGT. This CDR3 comprises 15 residues. The ends were cut back, 7 bases at V and 4 bases at J, with 19 bases in the middle. In DNA, the CDR3 is TGTGCCAGCACCCTTTCCGGATCAGGAGGCTATGGCTACACCTTC. It is translated as CASTLSGSGGYGYTF.

In this sample, this clonotype turned up a few times. The chain uses TRBV20-1 and TRBJ2-5; no firm D call. The V gene's germline CDR1 is DFQATT and CDR2 SNEGSKA (reference sequence). There are 15 residues in the CDR3. V lost 2 bases to trimming and J lost 0 bases, with 13 bases between them. CDR3 nucleotide sequence: TGCAGTGCTAGATCTTCTAGGACCTACCAAGAGACCCAGTACTTC. Translating it yields CSARSSRTYQETQYF.

This clonotype showed up just a few times. The CDR3 nucleotides are TGTGCCAGCAGTTACGCCACAGGGTACGATACGCAGTATTTT. Translating it yields CASSYATGYDTQYF. The V call is TRBV6-6, the J call TRBJ2-3; TRBD1 might be the D (6 bases). This CDR3 is 14 amino acids long. Germline CDR1 and CDR2: MNHNY and SVGAGI (reference sequence). The V end was cut by 2 bases, the J end by 6 bases, with 12 bases between.

At least ten counts were recorded for this clonotype. V and J are TRBV29-1 and TRBJ2-1; D unresolved. Germline assignment: CDR1 SQVTM and CDR2 ANQGSEA. The CDR3 extends over 12 amino acids. V was clipped by 5 bases and J by 12 bases, with 17 bases between them. CDR3 DNA: TGCAGCGTTTCAGAACTATTAGCTGGGCAGTTCTTC. The encoded protein is CSVSELLAGQFF.

This clonotype showed up just a few times. The J gene is TRBJ2-7, the V gene TRBV12-3 or TRBV12-4; TRBD1 might be the D (5 bases). The CDR3 spans 13 residues. V lost 4 bases and J 4 bases, leaving 11 bases between the germline ends. The chain's CDR3 is CASSSQAGYEQYV. Written as DNA, the CDR3 is TGTGCCAGCAGTTCCCAGGCAGGGTACGAGCAGTACGTC.

This clonotype was recorded many times. The rearrangement links TRBV9 to TRBJ2-1, with D tentatively TRBD2 (5 bases). The CDR3 contains 12 residues. Trimming left V 3 bases short and J 10 bases short, with 11 bases between. CDR1 is SGDLS, CDR2 YYNGEE, per germline. For the CDR3, the DNA is TGTGCCAGCAGCGAGCCTAGCCGCGAGCAGTTCTTC. It translates to CASSEPSREQFF.

At least ten counts were recorded for this clonotype. This chain links TRBV2 with TRBJ1-2; D gene uncertain. V was shortened by 0 bases and J by 2 bases, with 13 bases between the two germline ends. The CDR3 has 16 amino acids. The germline gives CDR1 SNHLY, CDR2 FYNNEI. The DNA of the CDR3 is TGTGCCAGCAGTGAAGCAGGGCTGAGTTGGAACTATGGCTACACCTTC. It is translated as CASSEAGLSWNYGYTF.

Ten or more counts support this clonotype. The gene calls are TRBV19 and TRBJ1-5; 9 positions agree with TRBD1. This CDR3 has 15 residues. Unmatched junction bases numbered 10, after V lost 8 bases and J lost 5 bases. In germline, CDR1 is LNHDA, CDR2 SQIVND (reference sequence). Here the CDR3 DNA reads TGTGCCAGTGCCGGGACAGGGTATAGTTATCAGCCCCAGCATTTT. As protein: CASAGTGYSYQPQHF.

V gene TRBV9 combines with J gene TRBJ1-1; 9 bases align to TRBD1. This CDR3 region has 14 residues. Germline CDR1 reads SGDLS; CDR2 reads YYNGEE. V lost 2 bases, J lost 1 base, and 0 bases stayed unmatched. For the CDR3, the DNA is TGTGCCAGCAGCGTGGACAGGGGGAACACTGAAGCTTTCTTT. Amino acids: CASSVDRGNTEAFF.

This clonotype was found many times. The CDR3 DNA sequence: TGTGCCAGCAGCCAAGATAACAGGGGGAATGGCTACACCTTC. Translating gives CASSQDNRGNGYTF. This chain uses TRBV3-1 with TRBJ1-2; 8 bases map to TRBD1. Germline V gene data show CDR1 as LGHDT and CDR2 as YNNKEL (reference sequence). The CDR3 covers 14 residues. Trimming at V came to 0 bases and at J to 6 bases, leaving 3 bases not matched to a gene.

The genes are TRBV12-2 and TRBJ2-7; TRBD1, the table's D call, was not compared with the DNA. TRBV12-2 is a known pseudogene. This CDR3 comprises 14 residues. DNA of the CDR3: TGTGCAAGTCGCTTAGGGCACAGGGCGTCCGAGCAGTACGTC. This translates into CASRLGHRASEQYV.

As for this clonotype: The junction does not match germline at one end; this may be a read error. The V call is TRBV20-1, the J call TRBJ2-7, with TRBD2 matching 9 bases. CDR1 DFQATT and CDR2 SNEGSKA come from the germline V gene (reference sequence). CDR3 length equals 15 residues. The CDR3 region is CSARPLSGGSYVQYF. The CDR3 DNA reads TGCAGTGCTAGACCCCTTAGCGGGGGCTCCTACGTGCAGTACTTC.